These 29 T cell receptor beta chains originate from one sample sequenced in a study of T cell responses to AZD1222 COVID-19 vaccine. Some clones are missing from TCRdb's copy, which holds only in-frame ones; the method was immunoSEQ multiplex PCR. The sample comprises roughly 270,000 clones, about 94% of which are singletons, and around 0.58% rests with the top ten. The sequenced sample was peripheral blood, obtained 28 days after the second AZD1222 dose. The receptor source for this set is an adult who received the AZD1222 COVID-19 vaccine.

The V and J genes are TRBV3-1 (or the pseudogene TRBV3-2) and TRBJ1-2; D is unclear. The CDR3 has 13 amino acids. Per germline, CDR1 LGHDT and CDR2 YNNKEL (reference sequence). V was trimmed by 4 bases and J by 0 bases, leaving 6 bases between them. In DNA, the CDR3 is TGTGCCAGCAGCCCCCCATCTAACTATGGCTACACCTTC. This encodes CASSPPSNYGYTF.

This clone was found once. This chain connects TRBV2 to TRBJ1-1, with D possibly matching TRBD1 (6 bases). The CDR3 is 14 residues long. The V gene lost 1 base and the J gene lost 7 bases, with 13 bases spanning the gap. Per germline, CDR1 SNHLY and CDR2 FYNNEI. DNA of the CDR3: TGTGCCAGCAGTGAAGAGGGGGGATTTAGTGAAGCTTTCTTT. As protein: CASSEEGGFSEAFF. Variable domain in full (rest from reference TRBV2 and TRBJ1-1): EPEVTQTPSHQVTQMGQEVILRCVPISNHLYFYWYRQILGQKVEFLVSFYNNEISEKSEIFDDQFSVERPDGSNFTLKIRSTKLEDSAMYFCASSEEGGFSEAFFGQGTRLTVV.

The rearrangement links TRBV11-3 to TRBJ2-5, with 7 positions matching TRBD2. The CDR3 runs 17 residues. The germline CDR1 and CDR2 sequences are SGHNT and YENEEA. V trimming: 5 bases; J trimming: 5 bases; junction bases outside the gene matches: 17. CDR3 nucleotide sequence: TGTGCCAGCAGCCCAGGCTCCGGGGGGACTCCGAGGGAGACCCAGTACTTC. Translated: CASSPGSGGTPRETQYF.

This clone was detected once. The genes are TRBV6-5 and TRBJ2-7, with TRBD2 matching over 12 bases. Per the germline V gene, CDR1 is MNHEY and CDR2 is SVGAGI. CDR3 length: 16 residues. J gave up 5 bases and V 0 bases, and 5 bases lay outside the gene matches. The CDR3 region is CASSYSRTSGTHEQYF. Written as DNA, the CDR3 is TGTGCCAGCAGTTACTCGAGGACTAGCGGGACGCACGAGCAGTACTTC.

J is TRBJ2-7 and V is TRBV21-1; the listed D gene, TRBD2, was not tested against the DNA. TRBV21-1 is a pseudogene. The CDR3 has 12 residues. As DNA, the CDR3 is TGTGCCAGCAGCAAGGAGGGCTACGAGCAGTACTTC. The encoded protein is CASSKEGYEQYF.

The rearrangement links TRBV7-2 to TRBJ2-7; possible D gene TRBD1, 6 bases. Trimming left V 8 bases short and J 4 bases short, with 15 bases between. Looked up from germline, CDR1 is SGHTA and CDR2 is FQGNSA. This CDR3 comprises 13 residues. The CDR3 is CASPSQGTYEQYF. As DNA, the CDR3 is TGTGCCAGCCCGAGCCAGGGGACATACGAGCAGTACTTC.

The V and J genes are TRBV24-1 and TRBJ2-1; 10 bases are shared with TRBD2. V shed 3 bases, J shed 3 bases, and the junction held 4 bases outside the gene matches. CDR3 size: 16 residues. Germline V gives CDR1 KGHDR, CDR2 SFDVKD. The CDR3 here is CATSDTTSGLYNEQFF. DNA for the CDR3: TGTGCCACCAGTGATACGACTAGCGGGCTCTACAATGAGCAGTTCTTC.

This rearrangement joins TRBV18 to TRBJ2-3, with D perhaps TRBD1 or TRBD2 (5 bases each). The CDR3 has 14 residues. Trimming took off 4 bases at V and 2 bases at J, with 10 bases between the two ends. CDR1 is KGHSH and CDR2 is LQKENI in the germline V gene. The CDR3, as DNA: TGTGCCAGCTCACTCGGGGCTGACACAGATACGCAGTATTTT. This translates into CASSLGADTDTQYF.

This chain links TRBV4-3 with TRBJ1-6, with no clear D. This CDR3 spans 19 amino acids. The V and J ends lost 0 bases and 6 bases respectively, with 21 bases between them. CDR1 is LGHNA and CDR2 is YSLEER in the germline V gene. This CDR3 reads CASSQDGRSRSRTNSPLHF. DNA for the CDR3: TGCGCCAGCAGCCAAGATGGGAGGTCGCGCAGCCGTACTAATTCACCCCTCCACTTT.

This chain connects TRBV10-2 to TRBJ2-3; 9 nucleotides align to TRBD2. The trim removed 5 bases at V and 6 bases at J, leaving 9 bases unmatched. CDR3 length: 15 residues. The germline V gene encodes CDR1 WSHSY and CDR2 SAAADI. CDR3 in amino acids: CASSWTSATRDTQYF. In DNA, the CDR3 is TGCGCCAGCAGTTGGACTAGCGCCACCCGGGATACGCAGTATTTT.

This clone was seen just once. The chain recombines TRBV27 with TRBJ1-5; tentatively, D is TRBD1 (6 bases). CDR1 MNHEY and CDR2 SMNVEV come from the germline V gene (reference sequence). With 4 bases removed from V and 4 bases from J, the gap between germline ends came to 14 bases. The CDR3 loop spans 15 amino acids. The CDR3 nucleotides read TGTGCCAGCAGTTCGCACCAACAGGGTAATCAGCCCCAGCATTTT. It is translated as CASSSHQQGNQPQHF.

This chain links TRBV28 with TRBJ1-1, with no clear D. The V gene's germline CDR1 is MDHEN and CDR2 SYDVKM. V was shortened by 5 bases and J by 2 bases, with 18 bases between the two germline ends. CDR3 size: 16 residues. CDR3 sequence (DNA): TGTGCCAGCAGTCCCCCGGCGGGCAACAGTAACACTGAAGCTTTCTTT. Its translation is CASSPPAGNSNTEAFF.

This clone showed up just a few times. The chain combines TRBV6-2 or TRBV6-3 with TRBJ1-1, with a tentative D call TRBD1 (5 bases). V was cut by 5 bases and J by 0 bases, with 7 bases left in between. Germline lookup yields CDR1 MNHEY and CDR2 SVGEGT. The CDR3 spans 13 residues. This chain's CDR3 is CASSQGLNTEAFF. CDR3 in DNA: TGTGCCAGCAGTCAGGGCCTGAACACTGAAGCTTTCTTT.

The rearrangement uses TRBV3-1 (or the pseudogene TRBV3-2) and TRBJ2-1; weak D call: TRBD2 (5 bases). This CDR3 is 14 amino acids long. Germline CDR1 LGHDT, CDR2 YNNKEL (reference sequence). With 4 bases removed from V and 6 bases from J, the gap between germline ends came to 13 bases. The CDR3 sequence: CASSPPGLVNEQFF. DNA for the CDR3: TGTGCCAGCAGCCCCCCTGGACTTGTCAATGAGCAGTTCTTC.

J is TRBJ1-1 and V is TRBV28, with a tentative D call TRBD1 (5 bases). Germline V gives CDR1 MDHEN, CDR2 SYDVKM. This CDR3 spans 13 amino acids. Between the trimmed V and J ends, which lost 5 bases and 1 base, there was a span of 8 bases. The CDR3 nucleotides are TGTGCCAGCAGTACCGGGACGAACACTGAAGCTTTCTTT. Translated: CASSTGTNTEAFF. Full variable domain (remainder filled in from reference TRBV28 and TRBJ1-1): DVKVTQSSRYLVKRTGEKVFLECVQDMDHENMFWYRQDPGLGLRLIYFSYDVKMKEKGDIPEGYSVSREKKERFSLILESASTNQTSMYLCASSTGTNTEAFFGQGTRLTVV.

The chain employs TRBV3-1 (or the pseudogene TRBV3-2) and TRBJ1-3, with a possible D match to TRBD1 (5 bases). This CDR3 comprises 14 residues. V lost 8 bases and J lost 0, with 11 bases in between. Germline CDR1 and CDR2: LGHDT and YNNKEL (reference sequence). The chain's CDR3 is CASGARGSGNTIYF. CDR3 nucleotides: TGTGCCAGCGGGGCCCGGGGCTCTGGAAACACCATATATTTT.

This chain uses TRBV5-4 with TRBJ2-1, with D maybe TRBD2 (5 bases). Trimming cost V 0 bases and J 4 bases, with 14 bases left between them. CDR3 length: 16 amino acids. CDR1 SGHNT and CDR2 YYREEE come from the germline V gene (reference sequence). The CDR3 region has the DNA TGTGCCAGCAGCTTGGAAGCAGCGGAGATATACAATGAGCAGTTCTTC. Translating gives CASSLEAAEIYNEQFF.

CDR3 sequence: CASSGTTEKLFF. In nucleotides, the CDR3 is TGTGCCAGTAGCGGGACAACGGAAAAACTGTTTTTT. This chain links TRBV19 with TRBJ1-4, with D perhaps matching TRBD1 (6 bases). This CDR3 is 12 amino acids long. CDR1 and CDR2 (germline): LNHDA, SQIVND (reference sequence). V lost 6 bases, J lost 8 bases, and 10 bases lay in between.

On this clone itself: Other DNA sequences in this specimen translate into the identical CDR3. This rearrangement joins TRBV6-1 to TRBJ1-5; the D is unclear. The germline CDR1 and CDR2 sequences are MNHNS and SASEGT. Trimming left V 2 bases short and J 6 bases short, with 2 bases between. The CDR3 is 11 amino acids. CDR3 sequence reads: CASSEPQPQHF. In DNA form, the CDR3 reads TGTGCCAGCAGTGAACCTCAGCCCCAGCATTTT.

The chain uses TRBV6-5 and TRBJ1-2; D is unresolved. Germline lookup yields CDR1 MNHEY and CDR2 SVGAGI. This CDR3 contains 13 residues. Between the trimmed V and J ends, which lost 2 bases and 4 bases, there was a span of 8 bases. This CDR3 reads CASSYAGGYGYTF. In DNA form, the CDR3 reads TGTGCCAGCAGTTACGCGGGAGGCTATGGCTACACCTTC.

The rearrangement joins TRBV18 to TRBJ2-4; 7 nucleotides match TRBD2. Germline CDR1 is KGHSH and CDR2 is LQKENI. This CDR3 region has 17 residues. V shed 6 bases, J shed 0 bases, and the junction held 11 bases outside the gene matches. The CDR3 DNA is TGTGCCAGCTCCCGGCAGGGAGGGGCTCTAGCCAAAAACATTCAGTACTTC. As protein: CASSRQGGALAKNIQYF.

The chain carries TRBV6-5 and TRBJ1-1; unclear D gene. V gave up 3 bases and J gave up 5 bases, with 19 bases separating them. The CDR3 consists of 16 residues. Germline V lookup: CDR1 MNHEY, CDR2 SVGAGI. The CDR3 DNA reads TGTGCCAGCAGTTATCCTCGAGCCAACGGGATGACTGAAGCTTTCTTT. Amino acid sequence: CASSYPRANGMTEAFF.

This clone occurred a few times. CDR3 DNA: TGTGCCAGCTACCTCCGGGAGAGACGCGACCAGCCCCAGCATTTT. Protein product: CASYLRERRDQPQHF. This sequence joins TRBV7-3 and TRBJ1-5; D uncertain. Per the germline V gene, CDR1 is SGHTA and CDR2 is FQGTGA. The CDR3 consists of 15 residues. Trimming pared 8 bases from V and 7 bases from J, leaving 21 bases between.

The chain uses TRBV15 and TRBJ2-7; a weak D match, TRBD2 (5 bases). The CDR3 contains 15 residues. The germline V gene has CDR1 LNHNV and CDR2 YYDKDF (reference sequence). Trimming removed 0 bases from V and 2 bases from J, with 11 bases in between. The CDR3 reads CATSREPGKTYEQYF. CDR3 coding DNA: TGTGCCACCAGCAGAGAGCCGGGAAAAACCTACGAGCAGTACTTC.

J is TRBJ2-7 and V is TRBV19; 8 nucleotides agree with TRBD1. Germline values: CDR1 LNHDA, CDR2 SQIVND (reference sequence). The CDR3 extends over 16 amino acids. The V segment lost 1 base and the J segment 3 bases; nucleotides outside the gene matches: 8. Written as DNA, the CDR3 is TGTGCCAGTAGTATAGTTACCCGGGACAGGCTCTACGAGCAGTACTTC. This codes for CASSIVTRDRLYEQYF.

This clone was seen only a few times. V usage is TRBV6-5 and J usage is TRBJ2-7; D not certain. The CDR3 is made up of 13 amino acids. Germline assignment: CDR1 MNHEY and CDR2 SVGAGI. Trimming pared 0 bases from V and 6 bases from J, leaving 9 bases between. The CDR3 bases are TGTGCCAGCAGTTACTCGCAGGTTGCCGAGCAGTACTTC. It specifies CASSYSQVAEQYF.

The chain recombines TRBV5-1 with TRBJ1-1, with D perhaps TRBD1 (5 bases). Trimming removed 0 bases from V and 1 base from J, with 10 bases in between. The CDR3 spans 15 residues. Germline lookup yields CDR1 SGHRS and CDR2 YFSETQ. This CDR3 is CASSLARGGNTEAFF. DNA for the CDR3: TGCGCCAGCAGCTTGGCAAGGGGCGGGAACACTGAAGCTTTCTTT.

The J gene is TRBJ2-7, the V gene TRBV4-1, with D unclear. V was pared by 1 base and J by 3 bases, with 10 bases between. The CDR3 is 14 residues long. Germline V lookup: CDR1 MGHRA, CDR2 YSYEKL. CDR3 bases: TGCGCCAGCAGCCAAGGGCCAGGATACTACGAGCAGTACTTC. It codes for CASSQGPGYYEQYF.

The chain carries TRBV28 and TRBJ1-2, with D tentatively TRBD1 (5 bases). The CDR3 totals 13 residues. Germline V gene sequence: CDR1 MDHEN, CDR2 SYDVKM. Deletions cut 7 bases from V and 9 bases from J, with 18 bases between. CDR3: CASNQRGLSSYTF. The CDR3 DNA sequence: TGTGCCAGCAACCAACGGGGCCTGTCGAGCTACACCTTC.